This section outlines one T cell receptor (beta chain) sequence together with its context. Its target is not known. Germline-derived CDR1 and CDR2 are LNHDA and SQIVND (reference sequence). The V end was cut by 3 bases, the J end by 7 bases, with 11 bases between. The CDR3 consists of 13 residues. The entirety of the isolated RNA underwent reverse transcription, so expressed TCRB transcripts were sequenced. Sequencing used immunoSEQ multiplex PCR; TCRdb keeps in-frame clones, though not all of them. The table lists 240,000 or so clones, just over 20% of them singletons. This sample is drawn from a study of beta chain features in type 1 diabetes. General observations from the study: Junctions at VDJ sites from type 1 diabetes patients had fewer insertions and more deletions. Moderate but significant shortening of TCRB CDR3s was recorded in all four CD4+ subsets from Type 1 diabetes patients.

It was one heparinised blood draw, averaging approximately 100 mL, that each donor gave. Sorting with CD45RO/CCR7/CD25/CD127/CD95/CD27 yielded naive, central memory, regulatory and stem-like memory CD4+ cells. The sequencing sample was made of naive CD4+ T cells from blood. This chain uses TRBV19 with TRBJ2-3; no clear D gene. The TCR sequence derives from a woman aged 40 to 49 with type 1 diabetes. The chain's CDR3 is CASSIQASHTQYF. In DNA, the CDR3 is TGTGCCAGTAGTATCCAGGCCTCTCATACGCAGTATTTT.